A single sample is the source of the 24 T cell receptor beta chains below, sequenced in a study of read filtering for tumor transcriptome and immune sequencing. From 400 to 450 ng of RNA, a library with molecular barcoded alpha/delta and beta/gamma adaptors was made. Each CDR3 protein is one row after TCRdb ran MiXCR on the reads. The sample consists of about 45,000 distinct CDR3 sequences, 20% of them appearing once. Sequencing used a population of CD138-negative cells sorted from bone marrow. The receptors were gathered from a donor aged 40 or over with multiple myeloma.

This rearrangement joins TRBV5-4 to TRBJ2-6; D gene unclear. The germline V gene encodes CDR1 SGHNT and CDR2 YYREEE (reference sequence). This CDR3 region has 15 residues. The V end was cut by 3 bases, the J end by 0 bases, with 7 bases between. CDR3 bases: TGTGCCAGCAGCTCGCCCTACTCTGGGGCCAACGTCCTGACTTTC. Amino acid sequence: CASSSPYSGANVLTF. The whole variable domain, remainder taken from reference TRBV5-4 and TRBJ2-6, is ETGVTQSPTHLIKTRGQQVTLRCSSQSGHNTVSWYQQALGQGPQFIFQYYREEENGRGNFPPRFSGLQFPNYSSELNVNALELDDSALYLCASSSPYSGANVLTFGAGSRLTVL.

This clonotype was found many times. The rearrangement joins TRBV28 to TRBJ2-1; D is uncertain. This CDR3 has 15 residues. Per germline, CDR1 MDHEN and CDR2 SYDVKM. Trimming took 2 bases from V and 0 from J, leaving 8 bases between them. The CDR3 is CASSLAPLSYNEQFF. DNA for the CDR3: TGTGCCAGCAGTTTAGCACCCCTCTCCTACAATGAGCAGTTCTTC.

This clonotype was found a few times. The chain has TRBV28 and TRBJ2-7, with unresolved D. The germline gives CDR1 MDHEN, CDR2 SYDVKM. There are 13 residues in the CDR3. With 6 bases removed from V and 12 bases from J, the gap between germline ends came to 21 bases. The CDR3 DNA reads TGTGCCAGCAGCCCAGTTTCCAGGCCCTGGAGGTACTTC. Protein sequence: CASSPVSRPWRYF.

This clonotype has just a few counts. The chain combines TRBV20-1 with TRBJ2-2; tentatively, D is TRBD1 (5 bases). This CDR3 region has 15 residues. Germline-derived CDR1 and CDR2 are DFQATT and SNEGSKA (reference sequence). Deletions cut 1 base from V and 5 bases from J, with 14 bases between. The CDR3 reads CSARAQGSATGELFF. CDR3 DNA sequence: TGCAGTGCTAGAGCCCAGGGTAGTGCTACCGGGGAGCTGTTTTTT.

This clonotype was detected a few times. The V gene is TRBV11-2, the J gene TRBJ2-5; 8 bases map to TRBD1. The CDR3 runs 15 residues. V shed 6 bases and J 2 bases; nucleotides not matched to a gene: 8. Germline assignment: CDR1 SGHAT and CDR2 FQNNGV. The CDR3 sequence is CASRIRDRLQETQYF. CDR3 nucleotide sequence: TGTGCCAGCAGAATCCGGGACAGGTTACAAGAGACCCAGTACTTC.

The table lists this clonotype with many counts. V is TRBV23-1 and J is TRBJ1-5, with TRBD1 matching 8 bases. TRBV23-1 is designated an ORF whose function remains uncertain. V lost 1 base to trimming and J lost 6 bases; unmatched junction nucleotides: 14. This CDR3 contains 18 residues. DNA for the CDR3: TGCGCCAGCAGTCAATTTCTTCGCAGGGGGCAGGGCGGTCAGCCCCAGCATTTT. Encoded protein: CASSQFLRRGQGGQPQHF.

The V call is TRBV6-1, the J call TRBJ2-3; D may be TRBD1 (5 bases). CDR1 and CDR2 (germline): MNHNS, SASEGT. The ends were cut back, 7 bases at V and 6 bases at J, with 5 bases in the middle. The CDR3 has 10 residues. DNA of the CDR3: TGTGCCAGCAAGGGGGATACGCAGTATTTT. Translated, it gives CASKGDTQYF.

This clonotype was counted at least ten times. This rearrangement joins TRBV24-1 to TRBJ2-2; D is unclear. Germline V gene lookup returns CDR1 KGHDR and CDR2 SFDVKD. The V end was cut by 4 bases, the J end by 4 bases, with 15 bases between. The CDR3 runs 16 residues. The CDR3: CATSEPQPDGTGELFF. The CDR3 DNA reads as TGTGCCACCAGTGAGCCACAACCTGATGGCACCGGGGAGCTGTTTTTT.

This clonotype showed up just a few times. The V and J genes are TRBV29-1 and TRBJ1-5, with 8 bases identical to TRBD1. There are 14 residues in the CDR3. V was clipped by 6 bases and J by 5 bases; unmatched bases: 9. The germline gives CDR1 SQVTM, CDR2 ANQGSEA. CDR3 coding DNA: TGCAGCGTCGGAGGACAGGGAGGCGATCAGCCCCAGCATTTT. Its protein product is CSVGGQGGDQPQHF.

This clonotype was counted many times. The chain carries TRBV7-2 and TRBJ2-3; a possible D gene is TRBD2 (7 bases). The CDR3 runs 15 residues. Germline CDR1 reads SGHTA; CDR2 reads FQGNSA. V was trimmed by 6 bases and J by 2 bases, leaving 15 bases between them. CDR3 sequence: CASRGRGLYTDTQYF. The DNA for the CDR3 is TGTGCCAGCAGGGGGAGGGGGTTATACACAGATACGCAGTATTTT.

This clonotype was counted between two and nine times. The chain uses TRBV28 and TRBJ1-5; the match to TRBD1 covers 9 bases. Per the germline V gene, CDR1 is MDHEN and CDR2 is SYDVKM. CDR3 size: 18 residues. V shed 4 bases, J shed 0 bases, and the junction held 10 bases outside the gene matches. The DNA for the CDR3 is TGTGCCAGCAGTTCACAGGGGGCGACTGCCTATAGCAATCAGCCCCAGCATTTT. It encodes CASSSQGATAYSNQPQHF.

About this clonotype itself: It is likely a read error, because the conserved phenylalanine at the end of the CDR3 is missing. This chain links TRBV28 with TRBJ2-1; no clear D. CDR1 and CDR2 from the germline V gene are MDHEN and SYDVKM. V lost 3 bases to trimming and J lost 3 bases, with 12 bases between them. The CDR3 length is 15 residues. CDR3 protein: CASSFSKEDYNEQFL. The CDR3 DNA follows: TGTGCCAGCAGTTTTAGTAAAGAGGACTACAATGAGCAGTTCCTC.

This rearrangement joins TRBV6-6 to TRBJ2-7, with D tentatively TRBD1 (5 bases). Trimming cost V 2 bases and J 0 bases, with 8 bases left between them. The germline V gene has CDR1 MNHNY and CDR2 SVGAGI (reference sequence). There are 14 residues in the CDR3. CDR3 bases: TGTGCCAGCAGTTACAGGGGCCTCTCCTACGAGCAGTACTTC. This translates into CASSYRGLSYEQYF.

This clonotype occurred many times. The chain couples TRBV7-2 to TRBJ2-1; 9 bases match TRBD2. V shed 4 bases and J 6 bases; nucleotides not matched to a gene: 7. Germline values: CDR1 SGHTA, CDR2 FQGNSA. The CDR3 length is 15 residues. The CDR3 DNA follows: TGTGCCAGCAGCTGGACCGGGACTAGCCTCAATGAGCAGTTCTTC. This sequence encodes CASSWTGTSLNEQFF.

This clonotype has a count of ten or more. This rearrangement joins TRBV20-1 to TRBJ2-2; 8 bases line up with TRBD1. The CDR3 covers 15 residues. With V trimmed by 1 base and J by 8 bases, 9 bases remained unmatched. CDR1 DFQATT and CDR2 SNEGSKA come from the germline V gene (reference sequence). The CDR3 sequence is CSARVQGAEVGELFF. The CDR3 nucleotides read TGCAGTGCTAGAGTCCAGGGGGCCGAGGTTGGGGAGCTGTTTTTT.

This clonotype was seen repeatedly, ten times or more. The chain has TRBV20-1 and TRBJ2-1; 8 bases align to TRBD2. Germline V gene data show CDR1 as DFQATT and CDR2 as SNEGSKA (reference sequence). Unmatched junction bases numbered 10, after V lost 1 base and J lost 5 bases. This CDR3 spans 16 amino acids. This chain's CDR3 is CSARVTGTRQNNEQFF. For the CDR3, the DNA is TGCAGTGCTAGAGTTACCGGGACTAGACAAAACAATGAGCAGTTCTTC.

A remark on this clonotype: Since a much larger clone is just one base distant, this may be a read error. The J gene is TRBJ2-2, the V gene TRBV4-3, with a weak D call TRBD2 (7 bases). V shed 4 bases and J shed 5 bases, with 20 bases lying between them. The CDR3 has 17 amino acids. The germline CDR1 and CDR2 sequences are LGHNA and YSLEER. CDR3 DNA: TGCGCCAGCAGCCCAACTAGGGGCAGGGGAGGGACCGGGGAGCTGTTTTTT. Residues: CASSPTRGRGGTGELFF.

This clonotype was counted many times. The rearrangement uses TRBV11-3 and TRBJ1-1; 11 bases line up with TRBD1. V lost 0 bases and J lost 4; bases outside the gene matches: 7. From germline, CDR1 is SGHNT and CDR2 YENEEA. The CDR3 consists of 17 residues. CDR3 residues: CASSLEDRGLWGTEAFF. For the CDR3, the DNA is TGTGCCAGCAGCTTAGAGGACAGGGGGCTGTGGGGCACTGAAGCTTTCTTT.

The chain couples TRBV5-5 to TRBJ2-5; 10 bases are a match to TRBD2. The CDR3 covers 16 residues. The V gene's germline CDR1 is SGHKS and CDR2 YYEKEE (reference sequence). J lost 2 bases, V lost 4 bases, and 8 bases had no gene match. The CDR3 loop is CASSLLTSGPQETQYF. DNA of the CDR3: TGTGCCAGCAGCCTACTGACTAGCGGGCCGCAAGAGACCCAGTACTTC.

This clonotype has a count of ten or more. The chain has TRBV12-3 or TRBV12-4 and TRBJ2-7; 12 nucleotides align to TRBD2. Germline trimming cut 6 bases from V and 6 bases from J; bases unmatched to any gene: 0. CDR3 length equals 12 residues. The CDR3 DNA follows: TGTGCCAGCAGGGGACTAGCGGGCGAGCAGTACTTC. It translates to CASRGLAGEQYF.

The CDR3 nucleotides read TGCGCCAGCAGCCAAGGGGGCGCAGGGATGAACACTGAAGCTTTCTTT. Translated: CASSQGGAGMNTEAFF. The chain uses TRBV4-1 and TRBJ1-1; possibly TRBD1 for D (5 bases). The CDR3 covers 16 residues. The germline gives CDR1 MGHRA, CDR2 YSYEKL. Trimming removed 1 base at V and 0 bases at J, with 12 bases between.

There are many counts of this clonotype. V and J are TRBV19 and TRBJ1-4, with unresolved D. Trimming took off 5 bases at V and 6 bases at J, with 13 bases between the two ends. Germline V lookup: CDR1 LNHDA, CDR2 SQIVND (reference sequence). This CDR3 comprises 14 residues. The CDR3, as DNA: TGTGCCAGTAGTGCTTGGACGGCGGATGAAAAACTGTTTTTT. Protein sequence: CASSAWTADEKLFF. Using reference TRBV19 and TRBJ1-4 for the parts outside the CDR3, the full variable domain is DGGITQSPKYLFRKEGQNVTLSCEQNLNHDAMYWYRQDPGQGLRLIYYSQIVNDFQKGDIAEGYSVSREKKESFPLTVTSAQKNPTAFYLCASSAWTADEKLFFGSGTQLSVL.

This clonotype has just a few counts. This chain joins TRBV27 and TRBJ2-7, with D possibly being TRBD2 (5 bases). The CDR3 is 13 amino acids. Germline V gene sequence: CDR1 MNHEY, CDR2 SMNVEV (reference sequence). Trimming cost V 3 bases and J 3 bases, with 9 bases left between them. The CDR3 nucleotides read TGTGCCAGCAGTTTCGGAGGAAACTACGAGCAGTACTTC. Its protein is CASSFGGNYEQYF.

A word on this clonotype: With a much larger clone just one base away, this may be a read error. The V and J genes are TRBV20-1 and TRBJ1-4, with D perhaps TRBD1 (6 bases). The germline gives CDR1 DFQATT, CDR2 SNEGSKA (reference sequence). The CDR3 is made up of 12 amino acids. The CDR3 loop is CSARTGRRELSF. DNA for the CDR3: TGCAGTGCTAGAACAGGGAGGAGGGAACTGTCTTTT.